A selection of T cell receptor beta chains follows, all from one sample in a study of OX40 agonist ivuxolimab in advanced cancers. TCRdb's copy holds only in-frame clones and misses some; the assay was immunoSEQ multiplex PCR. This sample has roughly 63,000 clones; roughly 86% occur once, and the top ten carry roughly 2%. The sample here was CD4+ or CD8+ T cells sorted from blood, taken in a trial of the OX40 agonist ivuxolimab. Receptors were obtained from an adult with an advanced solid tumor such as melanoma, head and neck, liver or kidney cancer. CDR3s include the opening cysteine and the closing phenylalanine or tryptophan. Fields, in order: D gene, V gene, J gene, clone size, CDR3 DNA, CDR3 protein. A D gene is named only where the DNA matches it firmly. Only some rows state a clone size, as once, few, many or a class for expanded clones.

>.|TRBV5-5|TRBJ1-3|.
TGTGCCAGCAGTGTCCGGGGGGACTCTGGAAACACCATATATTTT
CASSVRGDSGNTIYF
>TRBD1|TRBV5-1|TRBJ2-7|once
TGCGCCAGCAGCCGGGGACAGGGATCGGGCGAGCAGTACTTC
CASSRGQGSGEQYF
>TRBD2|TRBV4-2|TRBJ2-7|.
TGTGCCAGCAGCCACCCGTTACTAGCGGGAGCAGAGGAGCAGTACTTC
CASSHPLLAGAEEQYF
>.|TRBV19|TRBJ1-4|.
TGTGCCAGTAGTTTTCCGGGGCGCATTGAAAAACTGTTTTTT
CASSFPGRIEKLFF
>.|TRBV7-8|TRBJ1-4|.
TGTGCCAGCAGTTCCGACAGGCCTAGAAATGAAAAACTGTTTTTT
CASSSDRPRNEKLFF
>.|TRBV6-1|TRBJ2-7|.
TGTGCCAGCTCCCGGGACACCACCTACGAGCAGTACTTC
CASSRDTTYEQYF
>.|TRBV28|TRBJ1-5|once
TGTGCCAGTTGTACCCCCTGGGGGGACGATCAGCCCCAGCATTTT
CASCTPWGDDQPQHF
>.|TRBV18|TRBJ1-2|.
TGTGCCAGCTCACCTAGGGACTATGGCTACACCTTC
CASSPRDYGYTF
>.|TRBV2|TRBJ1-1|.
TGTGCCAGCAGTGAACTGGGGGACACTGAAGCTTTCTTT
CASSELGDTEAFF
>TRBD2|TRBV4-2|TRBJ2-7|.
TGTGCCAGCAGCCAAGATCCCCAGACTAGCCCCTACGAGCAGTACTTC
CASSQDPQTSPYEQYF
>.|TRBV6-6|TRBJ2-3|.
TGTGCCAGCAGTTACTTGAGCACAGATACGCAGTATTTT
CASSYLSTDTQYF
>TRBD1|TRBV10-1|TRBJ2-7|.
TGCGCCAGCAGTGCGGGACAGGGGGCAGAGCAGTACTTC
CASSAGQGAEQYF
>TRBD2|TRBV4-1|TRBJ2-3|once
TGCGCCAGCAGCTCCACTAGCGGACTGTCCACAGATACGCAGTATTTT
CASSSTSGLSTDTQYF
>TRBD2|TRBV9|TRBJ2-1|.
TGTGCCAGCAGCGACCCGTGGCGGGAGGCCCTTTCGAATGAGCAGTTCTTC
CASSDPWREALSNEQFF
>TRBD1|TRBV19|TRBJ2-7|.
TGTGCCAGTAGTATAGAACTCGGACAGGGATTTCACGAGCAGTACTTC
CASSIELGQGFHEQYF
>.|TRBV2|TRBJ2-3|.
TGTGCCAGCAGTGGACAGTCAGCCACAGATACGCAGTATTTT
CASSGQSATDTQYF
>.|TRBV5-4|TRBJ1-4|.
TGTGCCAGCAGTGAGGGGGAAGCCGAAAAACTGTTTTTT
CASSEGEAEKLFF
>TRBD1|TRBV19|TRBJ1-5|.
TGTGCCAGTAGTATACGGGCCGGACAGGGCCCTAATCAGCCCCAGCATTTT
CASSIRAGQGPNQPQHF
>TRBD2|TRBV7-7|TRBJ2-5|once
TGTGCTAGCAGCCGTTATAGCGGGAGTAATTACCAAGAGACCCAGTACTTC
CASSRYSGSNYQETQYF
>.|TRBV4-2|TRBJ2-4|once
TGTGCCAGCAGCCAAGAACACAGCAAAAACATTCAGTACTTC
CASSQEHSKNIQYF
>.|TRBV29-1|TRBJ1-4|.
TGCAGCGTTGGATTTGGGGGGAATGGTGAAAAACTGTTTTTT
CSVGFGGNGEKLFF
>TRBD1|TRBV2|TRBJ2-3|once
TGTGCCAGCAGTAAAGACAGGGGAGCAGATACGCAGTATTTT
CASSKDRGADTQYF
>.|TRBV2|TRBJ1-1|.
TGTGCCAGCAGTGCCAAGCCCGGGACTTTGGTGGGAGCTTTCTTT
CASSAKPGTLVGAFF
>.|TRBV28|TRBJ2-3|.
TGTGCCAGCAGTTTATTGGGGGTTACAGATACGCAGTATTTT
CASSLLGVTDTQYF
>.|TRBV7-8|TRBJ1-4|.
TGTGCCAGCAGCTTAGCGAAGGAGGCGGCAACTAATGAAAAACTGTTTTTT
CASSLAKEAATNEKLFF
>TRBD1|TRBV23-1|TRBJ1-4|.
TGCGCCACTTACCGGGACAGGGGCCCCATTACGAGGGAAAAACTGTTTTTT
CATYRDRGPITREKLFF
>TRBD1|TRBV7-6|TRBJ2-1|.
TGTGCCAGCAGCTTAGGCACAGGGGGAAGCAATGAGCAGTTCTTC
CASSLGTGGSNEQFF
>.|TRBV5-1|TRBJ1-1|.
TGCGCCAGCAGCGGAGGGACCGCAGGGAACACTGAAGCTTTCTTT
CASSGGTAGNTEAFF
>.|TRBV6-5|TRBJ1-2|.
TGTGCCAGCAGGTCCAGGACGGCTTATGGCTACACCTTC
CASRSRTAYGYTF
>TRBD1|TRBV4-1|TRBJ1-1|few
TGCGCCAGCAGCCAAGGGGACAGGGTAAATGAAGCTTTCTTT
CASSQGDRVNEAFF
>.|TRBV6-4|TRBJ2-1|.
TGTGCCAGCAGGAGGTCAGGGGTGGAGAATGAGCAGTTCTTC
CASRRSGVENEQFF
>.|TRBV5-1|TRBJ2-1|.
TGCGCCAGCAGTCCGGGGAGCAACAATGAGCAGTTCTTC
CASSPGSNNEQFF
>TRBD2|TRBV25-1|TRBJ2-1|once
TGTGCCAGCAGTGAAGAGTTCAAGGGGAGGACTAGCGAGTTCTTC
CASSEEFKGRTSEFF
>.|TRBV7-6|TRBJ2-7|.
TGTGCCAGCAGTCTAAGGTCGGACAGATCCTACGAGCAGTACTTC
CASSLRSDRSYEQYF
>.|TRBV7-7|TRBJ2-2|once
TGTGCCAGCAGCTTAGCGATGGGTTACACCGGGGAGCTGTTTTTT
CASSLAMGYTGELFF
>TRBD1|TRBV6-1|TRBJ1-2|.
TGTGCCAGCAGTCGAGACAGGGTTTATGGCTACACCTTC
CASSRDRVYGYTF